A selection of T cell receptor beta chains follows, all from one sample in a study of T-cell memory formation after mild COVID-19. TCRdb reanalysed the 5' RACE reads using MiXCR and keeps one entry per CDR3 protein. Altogether 500,000 to 550,000 distinct CDR3 sequences are present, roughly 21% being singletons, with the ten largest covering around 13%. The sequencing input was PBMCs or a T cell subset sorted from them (not recorded which). All receptors come from an adult woman who had mild COVID-19 (a few samples of this study predate the infection). Cell type and time point are not known. The conserved cysteine and the conserved F or W are not part of the CDR3 here. Fields, in order: V gene, J gene, CDR3 protein.

>TRBV6-6|TRBJ1-2
ARSPYTPNGYT
>TRBV12-3/TRBV12-4|TRBJ1-1
ASSLGLGGEAF
>TRBV6-2/TRBV6-3|TRBJ2-1
ASSRSSGSYNEQF
>TRBV18|TRBJ2-6
ASTSGAKAANVLT
>TRBV3-1|TRBJ2-2
ASSQGSLNTGELF
>TRBV25-1|TRBJ2-7
ASSGTHRGYEQY
>TRBV30|TRBJ2-1
AWRGTSGRDEQF
>TRBV5-1|TRBJ1-1
ASSLAPGLNTEAF
>TRBV7-2|TRBJ2-1
ASSSTRRQAYNEQF
>TRBV20-1|TRBJ2-4
SAATGNIQY
>TRBV7-2|TRBJ1-2
ASSASTGIYGYT
>TRBV20-1|TRBJ2-1
SAPGREYGYNEQF
>TRBV10-3|TRBJ2-7
AISDWDIGYEQY
>TRBV12-3/TRBV12-4|TRBJ2-3
ASSTSPSTDTQY
>TRBV6-5|TRBJ2-5
ASCKQVRQETQY
>TRBV6-5|TRBJ2-5
ASSWGSGETQY
>TRBV18|TRBJ2-7
ASSQSRGHYEQY
>TRBV12-3/TRBV12-4|TRBJ2-1
ASSLGGAGVGNEQF
>TRBV9|TRBJ2-7
ASSVGSSGTYEQY
>TRBV6-4|TRBJ2-1
ASSYQRGGYNEQF
>TRBV2|TRBJ2-2
ASSDTGEANTGELF
>TRBV28|TRBJ2-7
ASTGHRREQY
>TRBV5-1|TRBJ2-2
ASSFNTGIDTGELF
>TRBV15|TRBJ2-2
ATSPKGRYTGELF
>TRBV5-5|TRBJ2-3
ASSLYSSSDTQY
>TRBV4-1|TRBJ2-5
ASSEGEWGDSKETQY
>TRBV29-1|TRBJ2-7
SVGQGRYEQY
>TRBV7-9|TRBJ2-1
ASSTDREGNEQF